This T cell receptor (beta chain) was found in a study of blood T cells in healthy people across ages (dated by TCRdb to about 2015). Regarding the research as a whole: In model experiments, template switching captured about one uniquely barcoded TCR beta cDNA molecule for every two T cells. To track age-related changes in TCR beta repertoire diversity, the study relied on deep sequencing normalized with unique cDNA molecular identifiers. Donors of different ages were randomly distributed across sequencing lanes to avoid experimental bias. Donors were grouped into four age groups: young (average approximately 16 years), middle-aged (about 40), aged (around 60) and long-lived (roughly 80). For two donors (one aged 18 to 29 and one aged 80 or older), the study analyzed two additional independent replicas of 1 million unique cDNA reads from the same blood draw. What the study reported, not specific to this receptor: The percentage of naive T cells measured by flow cytometry correlated strongly with observed TCR beta diversity. Estimates of total diversity based on one million sequenced T cells were regarded as lower bounds and as underestimates. Compared with the aged group, the long-lived group had more naive CD4+ T cells, fewer expanded clones and increased TCR diversity, suggesting age selection. As age increased, observed TCR beta diversity per million T cells dropped in a roughly linear way, and a significant reduction was already evident by age 40. Since profiling was done on bulk unsorted PBMCs, naive and antigen-experienced compartments could not be conclusively compared. Donor CMV infection status was unknown, potentially confounding age-related changes in expanded clonotypes.

Libraries came from 5' RACE. The sequencer listed for this sample is Illumina HiSeq 2500. A second PCR of roughly 6 to 12 cycles was performed with a sample-barcoded 5' primer and a J-beta primer mix. A template-switch 5' adaptor carrying 12 random nucleotides introduced a unique molecular identifier onto each TCR beta cDNA molecule. Each sample yielded at least 2.5 million CDR3-containing paired-end reads. All of the RNA was converted into first-strand cDNA using the Mint cDNA synthesis kit, with a TRBC-specific oligonucleotide serving as the primer. All cDNA was treated with uracil-DNA glycosylase and then went through a first 18-cycle PCR with the universal primers M1SS and BC2_uni_R. The original pipeline was this. For normalization, 1 million high-quality reads were randomly selected from each sample, with every read carrying a distinct molecular identifier. Instead of being binned into consensus sequences, reads with shared molecular identifiers were discarded. MiTCR, set to a Q25 quality threshold and the strictest error-elimination algorithm, was used for CDR3 identification, clonotype clustering and error correction. A nonparametric unseen species model with Euler transformation was used to estimate a lower bound on total TCR beta diversity. TCRdb's own reprocessing of the public reads used fastp at Q25 and MiXCR and kept productive beta chains. One record per CDR3 amino acid sequence lists the most common genes and DNA. These V and J calls derive from TCRdb rather than the authors' analysis. This sample gives fewer than 1.5 million distinct CDR3 sequences in total; 42% of them show up just once. The leading ten clones occupy 6.5% to 10% of the sample.

Donors were about 36 systemically healthy Caucasian individuals from Russia aged roughly 6 to 90 years. Each donor gave ten milliliters of peripheral blood, drawn into EDTA-treated Vacutainer tubes. Ficoll-Paque density-gradient centrifugation was used to isolate PBMCs, with at least 6.5 million per sample. Total RNA, at least 6 micrograms per sample, was extracted from PBMCs with Trizol reagent. Naive CD45RAhigh/CD27high T cell percentages were measured by flow cytometry on a PBMC aliquot from every donor. Counted from cysteine to phenylalanine, this CDR3 has 12 amino acids. Only the CDR3 portion is preserved as DNA: 36 bases, with reading frame beginning at the first base. Cut back by 1 base and 10 bases, the V and J ends lie 7 bases apart. Note on this clonotype: Its target antigen remains unknown. No base-level quality is on record; no much larger clone is a single base apart.

Recombination linked TRBV12-3 or TRBV12-4 to TRBJ2-2, and perhaps TRBD2 as D gene, on 5 matching bases. This receptor was identified in a woman aged 18-29 years in good health. The sequencing sample was made of blood. The CDR3 reads CASSLGGPELFF. In nucleotide form, the sequence is TGTGCCAGCAGTTTAGGCGGGCCGGAGCTGTTTTTT.